This T cell receptor (beta chain) emerged from a study of cytomegalovirus exposure and HLA in healthy donors listed by TCRdb under 2017. About the full investigation: An earlier analysis of some 550 of the donors reported 250 to 350 Gb of sequence data and some 120 million unique TCR beta sequences from 150 million to 200 million T cells. An early release that covered about 600 HLA-typed donors contained about 300 gigabases of sequencing data and 75 million to 100 million unique TCR sequences. Of the roughly 390 genotyped donors, 65% to 90% fell in the genetic ancestry cluster associated with self-reported Caucasian donors. The study aimed to test whether cataloging public T cell receptors could reveal signatures of past pathogen exposure. The T cell repertoires of 666 subjects were profiled by immunosequencing and related to cytomegalovirus serostatus. A separate validation cohort of approximately 130 different subjects was used in addition to the roughly 700-subject first cohort. The study combined high-throughput TCR immunosequencing, statistical association of individual TCRs with disease status, and machine learning to predict cytomegalovirus infection status. A later analysis re-analyzed previously published TCR beta repertoires from approximately 700 donors and added high-resolution HLA genotyping to study TCR occurrence patterns. Rather than using new phenotypic data, the later analysis identified candidate immune exposures from TCR beta sequences and from how often those sequences occurred across donors. In an earlier analysis of roughly 580 of the donors, high-throughput TCR beta sequencing was used to judge whether each TCR beta V gene segment behaved as functional or pseudogenic. Donor age, sex, ethnicity and CMV serostatus were compiled together with the repertoire data. A later genetic analysis took genome-wide SNP genotypes for about three fifths of the roughly 700 donors and used that subset as a discovery cohort. All discovery cohort repertoires had been generated on a single sequencing platform. Both class I and class II loci were covered by HLA typing, at four-digit resolution. The number of donors typed differed by locus, with about 629-630 for A, B, C, DRB1 and DQB1, around 560 for DQA1, 600 to 610 for DPA1, and over 400 for DPB1. A handful of DR-DQ haplotypes were handled as single units for association and clustering because linkage in the cohort was strong. Across some 400 genotyped donors of the cohort, an average of approximately 200,000 unique TCR beta nucleotide sequences per donor were sequenced, and about a sixth of those sequences were non-productive. Results the study describes overall, beyond this receptor: Roughly 17 rarely observed V segments, including chromosome 9 orphons, were excluded from the earlier analysis of some 590 of the donors because counts were too low. Because HLA typing was unavailable for some donors at each locus, only the typed subset was used in association tests. In a later analysis, HLA-associated TCR beta chains showed more clonal expansion and lower generation probabilities than non-associated chains that were equally common. Roughly uniform sequencing depth across donors was assumed in presence/absence analyses, although this assumption may not hold. A later genetic analysis reported fewer N-insertions in productive TCRs among donors in an Asian-associated ancestry cluster than the roughly 700-donor mean. In a later analysis, most CMV-associated TCR beta chains were found to appear HLA-restricted, with HLA associations seemingly driven largely by CMV exposure. Correlated functional status among segregating V segments might be attributable to linkage disequilibrium, but an unknown experimental factor could not be ruled out. An earlier analysis of 587 of the donors showed that most TCR beta V segments appeared in productive rearrangements either about 87% or about 30% of the time, which broadly matched IMGT annotations. It was suggested by the authors that the approach could potentially be generalized to other disease states and immunological phenotypes. Only TCR beta chains were sequenced in this cohort, and the absence of alpha or paired-chain data limited detectable features. In a later analysis, 16,951 TCR beta sequences were associated with specific HLA alleles at a false discovery rate of 0.05. In a later analysis, TCR association rates were found to vary across HLA loci, with the most associated TCRs seen for DRB1 alleles and the fewest for HLA-C alleles. A total of 150 to 200 TCR beta chains were listed by the study as associated with cytomegalovirus. When HLA alleles, especially DR and DQ, strongly co-occurred, attributing TCR associations to individual alleles was difficult. Cytomegalovirus status was reported to be diagnosed by the classifier with high specificity and sensitivity in both the original and validation cohorts. Immune exposure information for the cohort was limited to CMV serostatus. A further reported finding was that TCR beta sequences accurately predicted the HLA-A and HLA-B alleles for most subjects in the first cohort. In vitro tests confirmed that a few of the cytomegalovirus-associated TCR beta chains recognize cytomegalovirus antigens. Most TCR sequences were seen in very few donors, while some public TCRs were found in many individuals. In a later genetic analysis, a missense DCLRE1C variant was associated with V-gene and J-gene trimming of TCR beta chains, and the association was replicated in an independent cohort. A cluster of highly shared sequence variants was judged likely to represent a technical artifact of the sequencing pipeline. According to a later analysis, parvovirus B19, influenza, CMV and Epstein-Barr virus appeared linked to several top co-occurrence clusters.

The cohort was made up of under 800 healthy bone marrow donors. At the time of sampling, all cohort members were nominally healthy, though unrecorded immune exposures were likely present. The donor tested CMV seropositive and was one of the 289 seropositive cohort members. Every donor gave a peripheral blood sample, and the peripheral blood mononuclear cells from that sample were used for TCR beta sequencing. The Qiagen DNeasy Blood Extraction Kit was used to extract genomic DNA from the blood cell samples. This clone occurred a few times. Its antigen is not yet known. Base qualities are not recorded, but no much larger clone differs from it by a single base. Library preparation used the immunoSEQ multiplex PCR assay. For the multiplex PCR, a mixture combining 60 forward primers for TCR Vbeta segments and 13 reverse primers for TCR Jbeta segments was used. Amplification of the CDR3 region of rearranged TCR beta genes was performed with a multiplex PCR assay on genomic DNA. On the Illumina HiSeq System, the amplified TCR beta libraries were sequenced as 87-base-pair reads. Per the source publication's procedure: Across the 670 or so repertoires, a later analysis counted roughly 84 million unique TCR beta chains, 9.5 million to 12 million of which were shared by at least two donors. Raw reads were error-corrected and collapsed into unique sequences by a nearest-neighbor algorithm in which closely related sequences were merged to remove PCR and sequencing errors. Alignment of CDR3 sequences to IMGT reference sequences was used to assign V, D and J gene segments. For a sequence to be retained, a match of at least six nucleotides was required to both a V gene segment and a J gene segment. A rearrangement was called productive if the CDR3 had no stop codons and remained in frame with V and J, and every other rearrangement was called non-productive. CDR3 was defined according to IMGT convention as the region running from the second conserved V-encoded cysteine to the conserved J-encoded phenylalanine. The earlier analysis of approximately 590 of the donors excluded any sequence lacking an unambiguous match to a single V gene segment. In an earlier analysis of 587 of the donors, V segments were called functional above 56.7% productive rearrangements and were called segregating when the between-donor standard deviation exceeded 5%. To diagnose cytomegalovirus status from the catalog of TCR beta chain sequences, a statistical classification framework was built. In a later analysis, V and J genes were assigned by comparing TCR nucleotide sequences against IMGT/GENE-DB human TR gene sequences. The TCRdist pipeline was used in a later analysis to assign CDR3 sequences and most-parsimonious VDJ recombination scenarios. In a later analysis, each TCR beta chain was defined by its CDR3 amino acid sequence together with its V-gene family, and reads without a unique V-gene family were excluded. As a way to deal with suspected cross-contamination and a sequencing artifact, a later analysis dropped nearly 600 nucleotide sequences that were highly shared and had low generation probability. In a later analysis, a clonal expansion index was calculated for each public chain from normalized within-repertoire ranks of inferred template counts. In a later analysis, generation probabilities were computed with a VDJ recombination model fitted to out-of-frame rearrangements, and the resulting probabilities were checked against IGoR. In a later analysis, TCR-TCR, TCR-HLA and TCR-CMV co-occurrence was scored with hypergeometric tests, and a repertoire-size bias correction was applied to TCR pairs. To estimate false discovery rates, a later analysis permuted the HLA or CMV assignments 20 times. In a later analysis, co-occurring TCRs were grouped using DBSCAN, and TCRdist sequence similarity was added for clustering within HLA-allele-positive subsets. Repertoires with fewer than 30,000 or more than 120,000 public chains were left out of co-occurrence clustering, as were about 5 repertoires with anomalous nucleotide sharing. In its TCRdb copy, this immuneACCESS table keeps in-frame sequences only and misses some clones. Where compared with another copy, unresolved V genes explain less than half of these, and the others have no known cause. Clonal size and the V and J genes are those of that table, whereas D and trimming came from the DNA. In all, the sample holds around 180,000 clones, and 77% of those were seen once. Approximately 1.5% of the sample is held by the ten biggest clonotypes.

This clonotype was sampled from a woman in her twenties or thirties in good health and CMV-seropositive. The sequenced material came from PBMCs.

The sequence in DNA is TGCGCCAGCAGCCAAGACGGGAATCAGCCCCAGCATTTT. The encoded protein is CASSQDGNQPQHF. The sequence joins TRBV4-3 to TRBJ1-5, with no confidently assigned D gene. Relative to germline, V is 0 bases shorter and J is 4 bases shorter, with 4 bases between their ends. From the germline V gene, CDR1 is LGHNA and CDR2 is YSLEER. The cysteine opens and the phenylalanine closes a CDR3 of 13 amino acids. Kept here is only the CDR3 DNA, which spans 39 bases and is read in frame from base 1.